This T cell receptor beta chain was captured by sequencing in a study of blood T cell repertoires in COVID-19. For the study at large: Whether acute or convalescent, the COVID-19 samples came from the United States, Italy and Spain. T cells, B-cell-depleted T cells, or PBMCs supplied cDNA or gDNA.

V was pared by 4 bases and J by 12 bases, with 11 bases of the junction left unmatched. The CDR3 length is 13 residues. Germline V gives CDR1 SGDLS, CDR2 YYNGEE. This clone has more than one count but fewer than ten. Sequenced by immunoSEQ multiplex PCR; TCRdb stores in-frame clones only, minus some. The sample carries more than 130,000 clones, less than 85% recorded once. This receptor was taken from a woman older than 75 in a cohort sampled during active or convalescent COVID-19. The V gene is TRBV9, the J gene TRBJ1-2, with 8 positions matching TRBD1. The sequenced sample consisted of peripheral blood. This CDR3 is CASSRPGRGLHTF. In DNA, the CDR3 is TGTGCCAGCAGCCGACCAGGCAGGGGGCTCCACACCTTC.